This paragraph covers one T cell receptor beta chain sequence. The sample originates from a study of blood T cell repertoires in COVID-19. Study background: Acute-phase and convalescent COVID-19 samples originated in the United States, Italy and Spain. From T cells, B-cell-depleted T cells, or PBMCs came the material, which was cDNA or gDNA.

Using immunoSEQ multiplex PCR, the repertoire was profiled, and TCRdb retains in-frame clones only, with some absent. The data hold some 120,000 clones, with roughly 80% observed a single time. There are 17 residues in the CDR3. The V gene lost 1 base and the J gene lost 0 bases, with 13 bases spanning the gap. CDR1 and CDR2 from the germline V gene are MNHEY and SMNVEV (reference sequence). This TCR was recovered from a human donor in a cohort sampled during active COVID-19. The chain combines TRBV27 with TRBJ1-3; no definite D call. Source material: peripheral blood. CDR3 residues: CASSLYTETFSGNTIYF. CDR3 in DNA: TGTGCCAGCAGTTTATATACGGAGACCTTCTCTGGAAACACCATATATTTT.